The 15 T cell receptor beta chains listed next were all sequenced from one sample in a study of T cell responses to AZD1222 COVID-19 vaccine (dated by TCRdb to about 2021). The sample's time point label, in plain terms: about 28 days (+/-7) after the second vaccine dose. To prepare the library, the immunoSEQ multiplex PCR assay was applied. TCRdb took over this immuneACCESS table, retaining in-frame rearrangements with V and J assigned. Such tables are incomplete; in checked studies, under half of the missing clones stem from an unresolved V gene, and the remainder is unexplained. This sample lists about 160,000 clones; under 95% were detected once. The ten largest clones take up 2.5% to 3.5% of the sample. Sequencing was performed on peripheral blood, taken 28 days after the second AZD1222 dose. The receptors stem from an adult who received the AZD1222 COVID-19 vaccine.

This clone has only a few counts. The chain links TRBV27 to TRBJ2-2; 7 bases agree with TRBD1. The CDR3 runs 16 residues. With 4 bases clipped from V and 4 bases from J, the junction kept 9 bases outside the gene matches. Looked up from germline, CDR1 is MNHEY and CDR2 is SMNVEV (reference sequence). CDR3 nucleotide sequence: TGTGCCAGCAGTTCTTCAGACAGGGCTCCCACCGGGGAGCTGTTTTTT. This codes for CASSSSDRAPTGELFF.

The chain links TRBV6-5 to TRBJ1-1, with TRBD1 as a possible D gene (6 bases). CDR1 and CDR2 (germline): MNHEY, SVGAGI. This CDR3 is 15 amino acids long. V lost 6 bases to trimming and J lost 2 bases, with 16 bases between them. The CDR3 region is CASRAHGTLNTEAFF. CDR3 nucleotide sequence: TGTGCCAGCAGGGCCCACGGGACACTCAACACTGAAGCTTTCTTT.

The chain links TRBV5-4 to TRBJ2-7; D call uncertain. Trimming cost V 0 bases and J 5 bases, with 9 bases left between them. In germline, CDR1 is SGHNT, CDR2 YYREEE (reference sequence). The CDR3 loop spans 13 amino acids. The CDR3 is CASSLGAPHEQYF. The CDR3 nucleotides read TGTGCCAGCAGCTTGGGGGCACCGCACGAGCAGTACTTC.

The genes are TRBV11-2 and TRBJ1-1; the D is unclear. The length of the CDR3 is 14 residues. Trimming took off 1 base at V and 1 base at J, with 7 bases between the two ends. CDR1 is SGHAT and CDR2 is FQNNGV in the germline V gene. The CDR3: CASSLGTGNTEAFF. The CDR3 region has the DNA TGTGCCAGCAGCTTAGGGACGGGGAACACTGAAGCTTTCTTT.

CDR3 loop: CASSIPQGLEGNTIYF. The CDR3 bases are TGTGCCAGCAGCATCCCCCAGGGGCTGGAAGGAAACACCATATATTTT. The rearrangement links TRBV5-6 to TRBJ1-3; a possible D gene is TRBD1 (6 bases). Germline V gene data show CDR1 as SGHDT and CDR2 as YYEEEE. The V gene lost 4 bases and the J gene lost 4 bases, with 18 bases spanning the gap. CDR3 size: 16 residues.

This chain links TRBV28 with TRBJ2-1; D may be TRBD2 (6 bases). The CDR3 runs to 14 residues. Germline assignment: CDR1 MDHEN and CDR2 SYDVKM. V was clipped by 5 bases and J by 0 bases, with 8 bases between them. In DNA, the CDR3 is TGTGCCAGCAGTCTAGCGTACTCCTACAATGAGCAGTTCTTC. As protein: CASSLAYSYNEQFF.

This clone was seen just once. J is TRBJ2-3 and V is TRBV7-2; 9 bases align to TRBD2. V dropped 4 bases and J dropped 1; count of bases not matched to a gene: 6. The CDR3 length is 16 residues. Germline V gene lookup returns CDR1 SGHTA and CDR2 FQGNSA. The CDR3 region is CASSSIAGEGTDTQYF. CDR3 nucleotides: TGTGCCAGCAGCTCCATAGCGGGAGAGGGCACAGATACGCAGTATTTT.

CDR3 sequence (DNA): TGTGCCAGCAGCCGGGACTCCCATCGTACGGCCGGGGAGCTGTTTTTT. Encoded protein: CASSRDSHRTAGELFF. This sequence joins TRBV7-2 and TRBJ2-2; D possibly corresponds to TRBD2 (6 bases). This CDR3 is 16 amino acids long. Between the trimmed V and J ends, which lost 5 bases and 6 bases, there was a span of 19 bases. Germline values: CDR1 SGHTA, CDR2 FQGNSA.

The rearrangement uses TRBV6-2 or TRBV6-3 and TRBJ2-1, with D perhaps matching TRBD1 (6 bases). CDR1 and CDR2 from the germline V gene are MNHEY and SVGEGT. V gave up 6 bases and J gave up 9 bases, with 15 bases separating them. The length of the CDR3 is 13 residues. The CDR3 sequence is CASSPGGRGEQFF. CDR3 nucleotide sequence: TGTGCCAGCAGCCCCGGCGGCAGGGGTGAGCAGTTCTTC.

V is TRBV3-1 (or the pseudogene TRBV3-2) and J is TRBJ2-7; D gene unclear. V gave up 2 bases and J gave up 0 bases, with 23 bases separating them. The CDR3 sequence is 19 residues long. In germline, CDR1 is LGHDT, CDR2 YNNKEL (reference sequence). CDR3 in amino acids: CASSQPFARTGRSSYEQYF. The CDR3 nucleotides are TGTGCCAGCAGCCAACCATTTGCCCGTACTGGGCGCAGCTCCTACGAGCAGTACTTC.

The rearrangement uses TRBV12-3 or TRBV12-4 and TRBJ1-2, with D tentatively TRBD1 (5 bases). The CDR3 has 13 amino acids. V lost 6 bases and J lost 7, with 15 bases in between. The CDR3 loop reads CASSPARVGGYTF. The DNA of the CDR3 is TGTGCCAGCAGCCCCGCCAGGGTCGGTGGCTACACCTTC.

This chain links TRBV4-3 with TRBJ2-7; D is unresolved. Germline V lookup: CDR1 LGHNA, CDR2 YSLEER. The CDR3 is 13 amino acids. With 4 bases removed from V and 4 bases from J, the gap between germline ends came to 11 bases. CDR3 sequence reads: CASSLSRAYEQYF. CDR3 nucleotide sequence: TGCGCCAGCAGCCTAAGCCGGGCTTACGAGCAGTACTTC.

The J gene is TRBJ1-1, the V gene TRBV6-6, with 8 bases identical to TRBD1. Looked up from germline, CDR1 is MNHNY and CDR2 is SVGAGI (reference sequence). V trimming: 4 bases; J trimming: 5 bases; junction bases outside the gene matches: 12. This CDR3 region has 16 residues. CDR3 sequence reads: CASSLSAGGAATEAFF. CDR3 in DNA: TGTGCCAGCAGTTTATCGGCAGGGGGCGCAGCAACTGAAGCTTTCTTT.

The chain uses TRBV27 and TRBJ2-1; D remains ambiguous. The CDR3 runs 14 residues. Trimming removed 2 bases at V and 0 bases at J, with 5 bases between. The germline gives CDR1 MNHEY, CDR2 SMNVEV (reference sequence). The CDR3 nucleotides read TGTGCCAGCAGTTTAAGGGCCTCCTACAATGAGCAGTTCTTC. It is translated as CASSLRASYNEQFF.

The chain employs TRBV3-1 (or the pseudogene TRBV3-2) and TRBJ2-7; D is possibly TRBD1 (5 bases). Between the trimmed V and J ends, which lost 4 bases and 13 bases, there was a span of 17 bases. This CDR3 comprises 12 residues. CDR1 LGHDT and CDR2 YNNKEL come from the germline V gene (reference sequence). The CDR3 DNA follows: TGTGCCAGCAGCCGTACAGGTCGCCGGCTTTACTTC. It encodes CASSRTGRRLYF.